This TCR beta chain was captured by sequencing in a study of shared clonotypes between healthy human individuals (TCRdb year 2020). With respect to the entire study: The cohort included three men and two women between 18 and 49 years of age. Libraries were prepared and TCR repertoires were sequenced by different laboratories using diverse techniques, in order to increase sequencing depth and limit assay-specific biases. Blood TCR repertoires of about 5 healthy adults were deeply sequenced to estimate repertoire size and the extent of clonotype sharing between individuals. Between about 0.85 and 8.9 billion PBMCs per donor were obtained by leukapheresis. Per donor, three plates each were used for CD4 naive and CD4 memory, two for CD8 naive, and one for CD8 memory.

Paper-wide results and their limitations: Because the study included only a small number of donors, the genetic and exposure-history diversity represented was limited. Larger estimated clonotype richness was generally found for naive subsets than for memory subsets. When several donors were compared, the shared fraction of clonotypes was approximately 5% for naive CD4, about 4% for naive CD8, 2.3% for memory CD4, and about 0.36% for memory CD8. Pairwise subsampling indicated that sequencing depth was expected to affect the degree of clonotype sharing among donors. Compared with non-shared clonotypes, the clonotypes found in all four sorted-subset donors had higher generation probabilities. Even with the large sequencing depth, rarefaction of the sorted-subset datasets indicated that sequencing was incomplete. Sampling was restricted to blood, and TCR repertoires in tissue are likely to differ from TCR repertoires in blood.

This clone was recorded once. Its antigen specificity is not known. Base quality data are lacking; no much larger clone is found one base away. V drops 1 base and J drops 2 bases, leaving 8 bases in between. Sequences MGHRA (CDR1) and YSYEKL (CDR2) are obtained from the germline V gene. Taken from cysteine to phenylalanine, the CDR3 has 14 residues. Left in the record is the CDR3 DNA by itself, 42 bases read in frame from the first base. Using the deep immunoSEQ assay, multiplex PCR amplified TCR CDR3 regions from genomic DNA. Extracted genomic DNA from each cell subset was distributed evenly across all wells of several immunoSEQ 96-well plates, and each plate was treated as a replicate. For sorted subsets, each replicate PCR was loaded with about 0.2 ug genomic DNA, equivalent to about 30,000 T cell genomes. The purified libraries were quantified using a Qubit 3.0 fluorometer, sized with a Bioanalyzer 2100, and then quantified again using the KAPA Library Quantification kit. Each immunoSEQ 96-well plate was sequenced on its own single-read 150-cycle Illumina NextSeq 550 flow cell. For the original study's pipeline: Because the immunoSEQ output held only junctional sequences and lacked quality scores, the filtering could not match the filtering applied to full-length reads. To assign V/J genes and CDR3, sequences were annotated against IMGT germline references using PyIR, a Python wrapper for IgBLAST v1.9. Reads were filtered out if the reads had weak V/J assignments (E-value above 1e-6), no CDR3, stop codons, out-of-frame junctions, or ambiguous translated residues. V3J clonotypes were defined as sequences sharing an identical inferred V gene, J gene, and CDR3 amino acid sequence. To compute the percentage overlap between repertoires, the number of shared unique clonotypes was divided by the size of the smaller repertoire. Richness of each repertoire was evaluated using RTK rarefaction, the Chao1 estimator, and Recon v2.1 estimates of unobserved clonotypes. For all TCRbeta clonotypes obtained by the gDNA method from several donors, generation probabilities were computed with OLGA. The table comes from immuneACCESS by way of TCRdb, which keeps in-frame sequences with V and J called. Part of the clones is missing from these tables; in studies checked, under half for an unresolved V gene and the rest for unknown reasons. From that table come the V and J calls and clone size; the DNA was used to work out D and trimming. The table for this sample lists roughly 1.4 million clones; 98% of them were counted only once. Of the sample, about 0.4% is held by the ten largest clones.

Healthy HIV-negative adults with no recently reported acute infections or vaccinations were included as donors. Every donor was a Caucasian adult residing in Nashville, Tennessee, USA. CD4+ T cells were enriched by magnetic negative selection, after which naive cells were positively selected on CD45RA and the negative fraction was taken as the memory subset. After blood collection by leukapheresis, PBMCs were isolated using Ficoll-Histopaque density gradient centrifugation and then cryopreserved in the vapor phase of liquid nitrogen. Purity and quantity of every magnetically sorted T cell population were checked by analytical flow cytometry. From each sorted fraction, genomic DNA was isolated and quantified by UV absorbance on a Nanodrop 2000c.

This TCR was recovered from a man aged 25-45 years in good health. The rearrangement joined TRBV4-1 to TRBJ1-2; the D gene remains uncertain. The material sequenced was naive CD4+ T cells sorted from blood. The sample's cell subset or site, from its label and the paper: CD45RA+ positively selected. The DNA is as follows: TGCGCCAGCAGCCAAGCGGACGGAAACTATGGCTACACCTTC. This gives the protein CASSQADGNYGYTF.